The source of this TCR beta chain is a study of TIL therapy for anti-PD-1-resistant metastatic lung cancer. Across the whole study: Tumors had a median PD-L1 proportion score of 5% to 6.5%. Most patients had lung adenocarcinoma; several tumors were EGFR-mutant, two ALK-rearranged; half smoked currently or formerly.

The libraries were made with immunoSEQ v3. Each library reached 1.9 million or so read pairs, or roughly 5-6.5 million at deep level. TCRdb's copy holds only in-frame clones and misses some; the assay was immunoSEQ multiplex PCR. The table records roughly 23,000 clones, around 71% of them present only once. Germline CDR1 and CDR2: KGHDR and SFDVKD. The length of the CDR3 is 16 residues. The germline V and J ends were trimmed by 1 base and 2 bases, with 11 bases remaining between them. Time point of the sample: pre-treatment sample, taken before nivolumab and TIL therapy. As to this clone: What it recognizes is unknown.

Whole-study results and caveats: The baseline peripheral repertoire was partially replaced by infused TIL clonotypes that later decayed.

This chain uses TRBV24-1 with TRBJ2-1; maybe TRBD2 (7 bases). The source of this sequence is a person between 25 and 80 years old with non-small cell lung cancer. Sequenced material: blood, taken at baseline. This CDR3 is CATSDFGGGPYNEQFF. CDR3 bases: TGTGCCACCAGTGATTTTGGGGGGGGGCCCTACAATGAGCAGTTCTTC.